This is a list of T cell receptor beta chains from one sample in a study of cytomegalovirus exposure and HLA in healthy donors. The assay was immunoSEQ multiplex PCR, and TCRdb's table has in-frame clones only and misses some. The table records around 180,000 clones, under 90% of them present only once. Sequenced: PBMCs. The receptors stem from a man between 18 and 35 years old in good health and CMV-seronegative. CDR3s include the opening cysteine and the closing phenylalanine or tryptophan. A D gene is named only where the DNA matches it firmly. A row's size may be missing; if present it is once, few, many or a size class.

clone_size: -; v_call: TRBV29-1; j_call: TRBJ1-3; d_call: TRBD1; cdr3_nt: TGCAGCGTGAGGGGGCCGGGACAGGATTCTGGAAACACCATATATTTT; cdr3_aa: CSVRGPGQDSGNTIYF
clone_size: -; v_call: TRBV27; j_call: TRBJ2-4; d_call: TRBD2; cdr3_nt: TGTGCCAGCCCTACCCCACCCCTAGCGGGAGGTAACATTCAGTACTTC; cdr3_aa: CASPTPPLAGGNIQYF
clone_size: -; v_call: TRBV28; j_call: TRBJ2-1; d_call: TRBD1; cdr3_nt: TGTGCCAGCAGTGCTTACAGGGGATTGTGGAATGAGCAGTTCTTC; cdr3_aa: CASSAYRGLWNEQFF
clone_size: -; v_call: TRBV19; j_call: TRBJ1-1; d_call: -; cdr3_nt: TGTGCCAGTAGTAGCAGGGTAGACACTGAAGCTTTCTTT; cdr3_aa: CASSSRVDTEAFF
clone_size: -; v_call: TRBV28; j_call: TRBJ1-5; d_call: TRBD1; cdr3_nt: TGTGCCAGCAGAACAGGGGGTGGCAATCAGCCCCAGCATTTT; cdr3_aa: CASRTGGGNQPQHF
clone_size: few; v_call: TRBV6-5; j_call: TRBJ1-2; d_call: TRBD1; cdr3_nt: TGTGCCAGCAGTGGACTGGACAGGTTTGGTGGCTACACCTTC; cdr3_aa: CASSGLDRFGGYTF
clone_size: -; v_call: TRBV7-8; j_call: TRBJ2-5; d_call: TRBD2; cdr3_nt: TGTGCCAGCAGCTTAGATATCGGACTAGCGCAAGAGACCCAGTACTTC; cdr3_aa: CASSLDIGLAQETQYF
clone_size: -; v_call: TRBV7-9; j_call: TRBJ2-2; d_call: TRBD2; cdr3_nt: TGTGCCAGCAGCTTAAGGCCCACTAGCGGCAACACCGGGGAGCTGTTTTTT; cdr3_aa: CASSLRPTSGNTGELFF
clone_size: -; v_call: TRBV9; j_call: TRBJ2-7; d_call: -; cdr3_nt: TGTGCCAGCAGCGATGGGGGGGGCAACGAGGGGAAGCAGTACTTC; cdr3_aa: CASSDGGGNEGKQYF
clone_size: -; v_call: TRBV20-1; j_call: TRBJ1-3; d_call: -; cdr3_nt: TGCAGTGCTAGAGTTCTGAACACCATATATTTT; cdr3_aa: CSARVLNTIYF
clone_size: -; v_call: TRBV5-5; j_call: TRBJ2-7; d_call: -; cdr3_nt: TGTGCCAGCAGCTCGACGACTGCTTCCTACGAGCAGTACTTC; cdr3_aa: CASSSTTASYEQYF
clone_size: -; v_call: TRBV19; j_call: TRBJ1-2; d_call: -; cdr3_nt: TGTGCCAGTAGTGACGCCCCGGGGGATATATATGGCTACACCTTC; cdr3_aa: CASSDAPGDIYGYTF
clone_size: -; v_call: TRBV5-1; j_call: TRBJ2-7; d_call: TRBD1; cdr3_nt: TGCGCCAGCTCCCTCGACAGGGTTTCGTACGAGCAGTACTTC; cdr3_aa: CASSLDRVSYEQYF
clone_size: -; v_call: TRBV28; j_call: TRBJ2-7; d_call: TRBD1; cdr3_nt: TGTGCCAGCAGTTTATCGGGACAGGGCTACGAGCAGTACTTC; cdr3_aa: CASSLSGQGYEQYF
clone_size: few; v_call: TRBV20-1; j_call: TRBJ1-1; d_call: TRBD1; cdr3_nt: TGCAGTGCAAGAAAAACAGGGGATGCTTTCTTT; cdr3_aa: CSARKTGDAFF
clone_size: -; v_call: TRBV6-1; j_call: TRBJ1-1; d_call: -; cdr3_nt: TGTGCCAGCAGTGAAGGAGACAGGTTGAACACTGAAGCTTTCTTT; cdr3_aa: CASSEGDRLNTEAFF
clone_size: -; v_call: TRBV5-1; j_call: TRBJ1-6; d_call: -; cdr3_nt: TGCGCCAGCAGCAAGGACAGCTTCTCCTATAATTCACCCCTCCACTTT; cdr3_aa: CASSKDSFSYNSPLHF
clone_size: -; v_call: TRBV6-5; j_call: TRBJ2-2; d_call: -; cdr3_nt: TGTGCCAGCACCCCAGGGACTCCGCGAACCGGGGAGCTGTTTTTT; cdr3_aa: CASTPGTPRTGELFF
clone_size: once; v_call: TRBV7-9; j_call: TRBJ2-6; d_call: TRBD2; cdr3_nt: TGTTCCAGCAGCTTAGTGGGCGGGAGTTTCTCTGGGGCCAACGTCCTGACTTTC; cdr3_aa: CSSSLVGGSFSGANVLTF
clone_size: -; v_call: TRBV7-9; j_call: TRBJ2-1; d_call: -; cdr3_nt: TGTGCCAGCAGCCTCTCGGCGGTTGAGCAGTTCTTC; cdr3_aa: CASSLSAVEQFF
clone_size: -; v_call: TRBV9; j_call: TRBJ2-5; d_call: -; cdr3_nt: TGTGCCAGCAGTCGCGGGCCCGGCGAGACCCAGTACTTC; cdr3_aa: CASSRGPGETQYF
clone_size: -; v_call: TRBV19; j_call: TRBJ1-6; d_call: TRBD1; cdr3_nt: TGTGCCAGTAGTATCCAGGGGGCCCATAATTCACCCCTCCACTTT; cdr3_aa: CASSIQGAHNSPLHF
clone_size: -; v_call: TRBV28; j_call: TRBJ1-4; d_call: -; cdr3_nt: TGTGCCAGCAGGCGGAAAGCAACTAATGAAAAACTGTTTTTT; cdr3_aa: CASRRKATNEKLFF
clone_size: -; v_call: TRBV18; j_call: TRBJ2-1; d_call: -; cdr3_nt: TGTGCCAGCTCACCGAACAGGGCAGCCTACAATGAGCAGTTCTTC; cdr3_aa: CASSPNRAAYNEQFF
clone_size: -; v_call: TRBV5-1; j_call: TRBJ2-1; d_call: -; cdr3_nt: TGCGCCAGCACCCGAGGGGAGGAAGGCAATGAGCAGTTCTTC; cdr3_aa: CASTRGEEGNEQFF
clone_size: -; v_call: TRBV19; j_call: TRBJ2-7; d_call: TRBD2; cdr3_nt: TGTGCCAGTAGCCGCAGGGTGGGAGGGTTCGAGCAGTACTTC; cdr3_aa: CASSRRVGGFEQYF
clone_size: -; v_call: TRBV5-1; j_call: TRBJ2-2; d_call: -; cdr3_nt: TGCGCCAGCAGCTTTTGGGGGGGCGGCACCGGGGAGCTGTTTTTT; cdr3_aa: CASSFWGGGTGELFF
clone_size: -; v_call: TRBV29-1; j_call: TRBJ2-1; d_call: TRBD2; cdr3_nt: TGCAGCGCGACTAGCCTGTTTAATGAGCAGTTCTTC; cdr3_aa: CSATSLFNEQFF
clone_size: once; v_call: TRBV9; j_call: TRBJ2-3; d_call: TRBD2; cdr3_nt: TGTGCCAGCAGCGTAGAGCTAGCGGGATTCTCAGATACGCAGTATTTT; cdr3_aa: CASSVELAGFSDTQYF
clone_size: few; v_call: TRBV6-5; j_call: TRBJ2-2; d_call: -; cdr3_nt: TGTGCCAGCAGTTACGGTCAGGAGGCCGGGGAGCTGTTTTTT; cdr3_aa: CASSYGQEAGELFF
clone_size: -; v_call: TRBV7-2; j_call: TRBJ2-3; d_call: TRBD2; cdr3_nt: TGTGCCAGCAGCCCCCCCCCGTCTAGCGGAAGCACAGATACGCAGTATTTT; cdr3_aa: CASSPPPSSGSTDTQYF
clone_size: -; v_call: TRBV5-1; j_call: TRBJ2-1; d_call: -; cdr3_nt: TGCGCCAGCAGCTTGGCCCAGGGGTCCTACAATGAGCAGTTCTTC; cdr3_aa: CASSLAQGSYNEQFF
clone_size: once; v_call: TRBV5-1; j_call: TRBJ2-3; d_call: TRBD1; cdr3_nt: TGCGCCAGCAGCCCGATTGGGACAGACACAGATACGCAGTATTTT; cdr3_aa: CASSPIGTDTDTQYF
clone_size: -; v_call: TRBV7-6; j_call: TRBJ1-3; d_call: -; cdr3_nt: TGTGCCAGCAGCTTATTAGCCTCGTATGAAGGAAACACCATATATTTT; cdr3_aa: CASSLLASYEGNTIYF
clone_size: few; v_call: TRBV5-6; j_call: TRBJ2-7; d_call: -; cdr3_nt: TGTGCCAGCAGCTTGGACAGGTCCTACGAGCAGTACTTC; cdr3_aa: CASSLDRSYEQYF
clone_size: -; v_call: TRBV5-4; j_call: TRBJ1-2; d_call: TRBD1; cdr3_nt: TGTGCCAGCAGCTTGGGGCCACAGGGGATCGACTATGGCTACACCTTC; cdr3_aa: CASSLGPQGIDYGYTF
clone_size: once; v_call: TRBV11-1; j_call: TRBJ1-1; d_call: -; cdr3_nt: TGTGCCAGCAGCCTTACAGCGGACACTGAAGCTTTCTTT; cdr3_aa: CASSLTADTEAFF